This TCR beta chain was observed in a study of CD8+CD57+ T cells in acquired aplastic anemia. Study background: Researchers reported that healthy donors averaged approximately 9.8 million reads for CD4+ cells. Study-wide points: A set of twenty-nine CD8+ CDR3 sequences was shared between patients and controls, and these sequences appeared highly expressed in patients.

It was genomic DNA that served as the template for profiling TCR beta VDJ and CDR3. TCRdb reprocessed the reads with MiXCR, giving one entry per CDR3 protein. The sample holds about 160,000 distinct CDR3 sequences, roughly 47% seen once. This clonotype was counted at least ten times. Its antigen is still unknown. CDR3 length equals 14 residues. Trimming at V came to 2 bases and at J to 9 bases, leaving 6 bases not matched to a gene. Germline V gene data show CDR1 as SEHNR and CDR2 as FQNEAQ (reference sequence). The chain carries TRBV7-9 and TRBJ2-1, with 8 nucleotides matching TRBD1. The sequencing input was sorted CD4+, CD8+, or CD8+CD57+ T cells (not recorded which) from PBMCs. The clonotype comes from a human donor in good health. The CDR3 DNA is TGTGCCAGCAGCTTAAGAACAGGGGGTGGTGAGCAGTTCTTC. It yields the protein CASSLRTGGGEQFF.